The next 25 T cell receptor beta chains were all read from a single sample in a study of blood T cell repertoires in COVID-19. Measured with immunoSEQ multiplex PCR; TCRdb has only the in-frame clones, and not every one. This sample yields 200,000 to 300,000 clones, of which less than 90% are seen a single time; 4% to 4.5% belongs to the top ten. Material: peripheral blood. The receptor source for this set is a man in his fifties or sixties with acute or convalescent COVID-19.

In its sample, this clone was seen once. J is TRBJ2-7 and V is TRBV5-1; D is perhaps TRBD1 (5 bases). V was shortened by 4 bases and J by 3 bases, with 8 bases between the two germline ends. The V gene's germline CDR1 is SGHRS and CDR2 YFSETQ. This CDR3 has 12 residues. CDR3 protein: CASSPDNYEQYF. The CDR3 bases are TGCGCCAGCAGCCCGGACAACTACGAGCAGTACTTC.

The gene calls are TRBV3-1 (or the pseudogene TRBV3-2) and TRBJ1-5, with D possibly TRBD1 on 5 matching bases. Germline loops: CDR1 LGHDT, CDR2 YNNKEL (reference sequence). The V end lost 4 bases, the J end lost 4 bases, and 8 bases lay between the germline ends. The CDR3 has 13 residues. CDR3 protein: CASSPRGNQPQHF. CDR3 in DNA: TGTGCCAGCAGCCCGCGGGGGAATCAGCCCCAGCATTTT.

The chain uses TRBV18 and TRBJ1-1; maybe TRBD1 (5 bases). The CDR3 sequence is 15 residues long. CDR1 and CDR2 (germline): KGHSH, LQKENI. Between the trimmed V and J ends, which lost 0 bases and 6 bases, there was a span of 14 bases. The chain's CDR3 is CASSPPSLGGAEAFF. In DNA form, the CDR3 reads TGTGCCAGCTCACCACCCTCTTTGGGGGGGGCTGAAGCTTTCTTT.

J is TRBJ2-5 and V is TRBV3-1 (or the pseudogene TRBV3-2); 8 nucleotides agree with TRBD2. This CDR3 spans 16 amino acids. V lost 1 base to trimming and J lost 4 bases; unmatched junction nucleotides: 8. Germline assignment: CDR1 LGHDT and CDR2 YNNKEL (reference sequence). CDR3 protein: CASSQAQAGEGETQYF. The CDR3 bases are TGTGCCAGCAGCCAAGCTCAAGCGGGAGAGGGAGAGACCCAGTACTTC.

The CDR3 DNA sequence: TGTGCTAGTGGCACGGGACAGGGGAATCAGCCCCAGCATTTT. It codes for CASGTGQGNQPQHF. The chain recombines TRBV12-5 with TRBJ1-5, with 10 bases that match TRBD1. CDR1 is LGHNT, CDR2 FRNRAP, per germline. With 6 bases clipped from V and 4 bases from J, the junction kept 3 bases outside the gene matches. The CDR3 has 14 residues.

This clone was counted a single time. V gene TRBV6-5 combines with J gene TRBJ1-6; D ambiguous. V lost 7 bases and J lost 11, with 15 bases in between. Germline-derived CDR1 and CDR2 are MNHEY and SVGAGI. The CDR3 covers 13 residues. CDR3 region: CASTRGGMAPLHF. Written as DNA, the CDR3 is TGTGCCAGCACTCGAGGAGGGATGGCACCCCTCCACTTT.

The chain is built from TRBV4-1 and TRBJ2-7; tentative D call: TRBD1 (6 bases). The V gene's germline CDR1 is MGHRA and CDR2 YSYEKL. CDR3 size: 13 residues. V lost 4 bases and J 2 bases, leaving 9 bases between the germline ends. Here the CDR3 reads CASSPRTAYEQYF. The CDR3 coding sequence is TGCGCCAGCAGCCCCAGGACAGCCTACGAGCAGTACTTC.

The chain's CDR3 is CASSEFRSNQPQHF. In DNA form, the CDR3 reads TGTGCCAGCAGTGAGTTCAGAAGCAATCAGCCCCAGCATTTT. The genes are TRBV6-1 and TRBJ1-5, with D unresolved. V gave up 3 bases and J gave up 1 base, with 7 bases separating them. There are 14 residues in the CDR3. Germline CDR1 is MNHNS and CDR2 is SASEGT.

The gene calls are TRBV18 and TRBJ2-1; D might be TRBD2 (5 bases). Germline values: CDR1 KGHSH, CDR2 LQKENI. V lost 5 bases to trimming and J lost 0 bases, with 14 bases between them. The CDR3 contains 16 residues. CDR3 region: CASSLRTYISYNEQFF. In DNA form, the CDR3 reads TGTGCCAGCTCATTACGGACTTACATCTCCTACAATGAGCAGTTCTTC.

The CDR3 region has the DNA TGCGCCAGCAGCTACTCACTAGCGGGAGGGTTGGGTCGAGGTAGGATTACCTACGAGCAGTACTTC. It specifies CASSYSLAGGLGRGRITYEQYF. The chain couples TRBV10-1 to TRBJ2-7; 13 bases map to TRBD2. Germline CDR1 reads WNHNN; CDR2 reads SYGVQD (reference sequence). V lost 6 bases to trimming and J lost 2 bases; unmatched junction nucleotides: 25. The CDR3 is 22 residues long.

The rearrangement uses TRBV7-3 and TRBJ2-3, with TRBD1 identical over 8 bases. The CDR3 length is 15 residues. Per germline, CDR1 SGHTA and CDR2 FQGTGA. V lost 5 bases, J lost 0 bases, and 4 bases stayed unmatched. The CDR3 is CASSPRTGSTDTQYF. CDR3 nucleotides: TGTGCCAGCAGCCCTCGGACAGGGAGCACAGATACGCAGTATTTT.

The gene calls are TRBV7-9 and TRBJ2-6; 11 positions agree with TRBD2. CDR1 SEHNR and CDR2 FQNEAQ come from the germline V gene (reference sequence). J gave up 2 bases and V 1 base, and 4 bases lay outside the gene matches. The CDR3 contains 18 residues. CDR3 in amino acids: CASSLVRLAGTGANVLTF. The CDR3 DNA reads as TGTGCCAGCAGCTTAGTTAGACTAGCGGGAACTGGGGCCAACGTCCTGACTTTC.

The chain recombines TRBV19 with TRBJ1-1, with D tentatively TRBD1 (5 bases). Trimming pared 6 bases from V and 1 base from J, leaving 15 bases between. Per germline, CDR1 LNHDA and CDR2 SQIVND (reference sequence). This CDR3 has 15 amino acids. CDR3 sequence (DNA): TGTGCCAGTAGCTCTCAGGGTTTGGCGAACACTGAAGCTTTCTTT. Amino acid sequence: CASSSQGLANTEAFF.

This sequence joins TRBV21-1 and TRBJ1-5; whether TRBD1, the table's D call, matches the DNA was not checked. TRBV21-1 is a pseudogene locus. This CDR3 region has 15 residues. This CDR3 is CASSKEDRSNQPQHF. Written as DNA, the CDR3 is TGTGCCAGCAGCAAAGAAGACAGATCCAATCAGCCCCAGCATTTT.

The chain recombines TRBV12-3 or TRBV12-4 with TRBJ1-1, with 9 bases identical to TRBD1. V dropped 5 bases and J dropped 14; count of bases not matched to a gene: 6. There are 11 residues in the CDR3. As DNA, the CDR3 is TGTGCCAGCAGTACCGGGACAGGGTGGTTCTTT. It encodes CASSTGTGWFF.

The rearrangement links TRBV10-3 to TRBJ2-7; 9 nucleotides align to TRBD1. The CDR3 runs to 13 residues. Germline V lookup: CDR1 ENHRY, CDR2 SYGVKD. The junction had 1 base not matched to a gene; V was cut back by 6 bases and J by 1 base. The CDR3 DNA is TGTGCCATCAGCGGGACAGGGTCCTACGAGCAGTACTTC. Encoded protein: CAISGTGSYEQYF.

The chain combines TRBV5-1 with TRBJ2-2; possibly TRBD2 for D (5 bases). V lost 2 bases and J 2 bases, leaving 7 bases between the germline ends. CDR1 is SGHRS and CDR2 is YFSETQ in the germline V gene. This CDR3 contains 14 residues. The CDR3 coding sequence is TGCGCCAGCAGCTTAAGCGGTAACACCGGGGAGCTGTTTTTT. It specifies CASSLSGNTGELFF.

The chain carries TRBV11-2 and TRBJ2-5; TRBD1 agrees at 7 bases. CDR3 length equals 13 residues. V trimming: 4 bases; J trimming: 3 bases; junction bases outside the gene matches: 2. The germline gives CDR1 SGHAT, CDR2 FQNNGV. The CDR3 DNA follows: TGTGCCAGCAGCTCCGACAGGGAAGAGACCCAGTACTTC. Encoded protein: CASSSDREETQYF.

This chain uses TRBV6-5 with TRBJ1-6; 7 nucleotides match TRBD1. V lost 6 bases and J lost 10; bases outside the gene matches: 12. Germline CDR1 reads MNHEY; CDR2 reads SVGAGI. This CDR3 contains 15 residues. The CDR3 here is CASRNPTGSGSPLHF. The CDR3 DNA is TGTGCCAGCAGAAACCCGACAGGGTCCGGGTCACCCCTCCACTTT.

This rearrangement joins TRBV19 to TRBJ2-6; 10 bases match TRBD1. The CDR3 is 15 amino acids. Germline V gene lookup returns CDR1 LNHDA and CDR2 SQIVND (reference sequence). With V trimmed by 5 bases and J by 2 bases, 0 bases remained unmatched. CDR3 DNA: TGTGCCAGTAGTGGGACAGGGGCTGGGGCCAACGTCCTGACTTTC. This translates into CASSGTGAGANVLTF.

Of note for this clone: Other nucleotide sequences in the sample specify the same CDR3. The chain employs TRBV4-1 and TRBJ1-6, with 8 nucleotides matching TRBD1. CDR3 length: 16 amino acids. Germline trimming cut 2 bases from V and 4 bases from J; bases unmatched to any gene: 4. CDR1 is MGHRA, CDR2 YSYEKL, per germline. The CDR3 here is CASSQLQGDYNSPLHF. DNA of the CDR3: TGCGCCAGCAGCCAACTACAGGGGGATTATAATTCACCCCTCCACTTT.

The chain joins TRBV18 to TRBJ1-6, with 8 bases fitting TRBD1. The trim removed 3 bases at V and 2 bases at J, leaving 9 bases unmatched. The CDR3 spans 18 residues. Germline-derived CDR1 and CDR2 are KGHSH and LQKENI. The CDR3 protein is CASSPNTGGITYNSPLHF. CDR3 coding DNA: TGTGCCAGCTCACCGAATACAGGGGGAATAACCTATAATTCACCCCTCCACTTT.

The gene calls are TRBV5-6 and TRBJ2-7; the match to TRBD1 covers 9 bases. The CDR3 length is 14 residues. Trimming at V came to 4 bases and at J to 5 bases, leaving 7 bases not matched to a gene. Germline CDR1 SGHDT, CDR2 YYEEEE. The chain's CDR3 is CASSPPGTGNEQYF. The CDR3 DNA is TGTGCCAGCAGCCCGCCCGGGACAGGGAACGAGCAGTACTTC.

This chain uses TRBV6-1 with TRBJ1-5; maybe TRBD1 (6 bases). The CDR3 is made up of 16 amino acids. V gave up 2 bases and J gave up 2 bases, with 13 bases separating them. In germline, CDR1 is MNHNS, CDR2 SASEGT. The CDR3 DNA reads as TGTGCCAGCAGTGAATTCAGGGGCGCGGGCAATCAGCCCCAGCATTTT. This translates into CASSEFRGAGNQPQHF.

The chain combines TRBV10-3 with TRBJ2-2; 9 positions match TRBD2. J was trimmed by 4 bases and V by 0 bases; bases with no gene match: 3. Germline CDR1 is ENHRY and CDR2 is SYGVKD. The CDR3 is made up of 16 amino acids. The CDR3 loop is CAISESAGGSTGELFF. The CDR3 nucleotides are TGTGCCATCAGTGAGTCGGCGGGGGGGTCCACCGGGGAGCTGTTTTTT.